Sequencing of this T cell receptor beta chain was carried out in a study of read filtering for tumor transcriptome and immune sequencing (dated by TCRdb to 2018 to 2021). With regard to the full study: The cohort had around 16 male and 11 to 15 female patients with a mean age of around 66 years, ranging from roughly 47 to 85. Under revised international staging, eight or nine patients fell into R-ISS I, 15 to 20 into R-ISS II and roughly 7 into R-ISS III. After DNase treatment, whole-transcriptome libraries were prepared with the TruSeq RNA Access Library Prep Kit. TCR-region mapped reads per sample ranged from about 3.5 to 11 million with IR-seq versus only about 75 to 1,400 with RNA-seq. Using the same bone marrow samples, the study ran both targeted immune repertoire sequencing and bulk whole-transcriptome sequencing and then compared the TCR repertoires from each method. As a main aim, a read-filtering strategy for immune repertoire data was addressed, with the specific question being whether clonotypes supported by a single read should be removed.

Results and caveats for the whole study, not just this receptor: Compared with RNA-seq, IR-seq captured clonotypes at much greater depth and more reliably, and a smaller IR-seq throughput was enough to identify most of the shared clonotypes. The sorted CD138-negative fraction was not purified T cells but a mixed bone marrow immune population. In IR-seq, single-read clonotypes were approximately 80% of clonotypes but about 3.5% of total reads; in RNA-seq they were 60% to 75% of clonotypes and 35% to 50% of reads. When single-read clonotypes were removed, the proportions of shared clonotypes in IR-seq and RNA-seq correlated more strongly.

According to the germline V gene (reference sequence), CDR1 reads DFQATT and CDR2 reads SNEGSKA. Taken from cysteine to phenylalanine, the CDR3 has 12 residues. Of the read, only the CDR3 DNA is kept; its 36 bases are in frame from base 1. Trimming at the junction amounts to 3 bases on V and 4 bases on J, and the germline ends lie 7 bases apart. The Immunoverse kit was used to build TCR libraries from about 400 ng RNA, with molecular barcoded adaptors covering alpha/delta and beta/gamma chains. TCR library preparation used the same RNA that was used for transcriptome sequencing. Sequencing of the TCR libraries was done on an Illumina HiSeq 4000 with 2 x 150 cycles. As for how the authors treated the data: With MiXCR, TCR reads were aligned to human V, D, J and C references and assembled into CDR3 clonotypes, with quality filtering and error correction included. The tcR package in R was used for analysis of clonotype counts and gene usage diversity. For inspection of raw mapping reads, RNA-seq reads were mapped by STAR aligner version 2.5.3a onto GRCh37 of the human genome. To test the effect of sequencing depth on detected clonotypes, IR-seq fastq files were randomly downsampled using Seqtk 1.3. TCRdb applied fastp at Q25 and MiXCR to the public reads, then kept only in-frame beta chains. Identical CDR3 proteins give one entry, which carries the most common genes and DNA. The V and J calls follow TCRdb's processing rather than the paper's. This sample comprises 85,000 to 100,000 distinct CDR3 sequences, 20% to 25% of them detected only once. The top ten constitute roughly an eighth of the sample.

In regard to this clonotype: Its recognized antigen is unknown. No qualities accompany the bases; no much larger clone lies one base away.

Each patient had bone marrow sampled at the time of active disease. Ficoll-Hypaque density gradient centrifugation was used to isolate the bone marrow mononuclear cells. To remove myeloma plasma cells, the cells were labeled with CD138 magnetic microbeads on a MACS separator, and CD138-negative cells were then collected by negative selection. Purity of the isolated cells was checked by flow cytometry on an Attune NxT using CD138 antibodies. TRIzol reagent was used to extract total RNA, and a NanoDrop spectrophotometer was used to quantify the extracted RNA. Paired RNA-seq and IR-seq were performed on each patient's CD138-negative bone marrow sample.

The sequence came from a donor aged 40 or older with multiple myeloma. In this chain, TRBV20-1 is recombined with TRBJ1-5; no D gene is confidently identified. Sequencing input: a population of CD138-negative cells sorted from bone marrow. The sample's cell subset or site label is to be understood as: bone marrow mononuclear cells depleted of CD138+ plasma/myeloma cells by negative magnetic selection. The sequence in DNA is TGCAGTGCTAGCGAGGGAAATCAGCCCCAGCATTTT. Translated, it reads CSASEGNQPQHF.